The 9 T cell receptor beta chains presented below share a single source sample, sequenced in a study of blood T cells in healthy people across ages. Next came a second PCR, run for about 6 to 11 cycles, which used a sample-barcoded 5' primer along with a J-beta primer mix. TCRdb passed the 5' RACE reads through MiXCR, listing each CDR3 protein once. This repertoire shows 850,000 to 1,300,000 distinct CDR3 sequences, 35% to 55% found once; its top ten account for approximately 17%. The sequenced sample was blood. The source of these receptors is a woman in her sixties or seventies in good health.

This clonotype appeared a few times. The chain is built from TRBV7-2 and TRBJ1-2; D unresolved. There are 14 residues in the CDR3. V was pared by 5 bases and J by 4 bases, with 14 bases between. Germline CDR1 and CDR2: SGHTA and FQGNSA. The CDR3 region is CASSATTAIYGYTF. As DNA, the CDR3 is TGTGCCAGCAGCGCAACCACAGCTATCTATGGCTACACCTTC.

This clonotype has just a few counts. The chain carries TRBV12-3 or TRBV12-4 and TRBJ2-1; D is perhaps TRBD1 or TRBD2 (5 bases each). Trimming removed 3 bases at V and 3 bases at J, with 15 bases between. This CDR3 has 16 amino acids. Written as DNA, the CDR3 is TGTGCCAGCAGTTTGAGAGGGGCGCTAATCTACAATGAGCAGTTCTTC. Its protein is CASSLRGALIYNEQFF.

This clonotype has a handful of counts. J is TRBJ2-3 and V is TRBV20-1, with a tentative D call TRBD2 (6 bases). The V end was cut by 6 bases, the J end by 2 bases, with 15 bases between. The CDR3 has 14 amino acids. The germline CDR1 and CDR2 sequences are DFQATT and SNEGSKA (reference sequence). The CDR3 spells CSASLSGNTDTQYF. The CDR3, as DNA: TGCAGTGCCAGCCTTAGCGGTAACACAGATACGCAGTATTTT.

This clonotype was observed a handful of times. The chain carries TRBV29-1 and TRBJ2-3; 9 bases are shared with TRBD2. There are 14 residues in the CDR3. Germline CDR1 and CDR2: SQVTM and ANQGSEA. The trim removed 4 bases at V and 1 base at J, leaving 3 bases unmatched. DNA of the CDR3: TGCAGCGTTGGGCTAGCGGGACGCACAGATACGCAGTATTTT. It codes for CSVGLAGRTDTQYF.

The chain recombines TRBV20-1 with TRBJ2-5; 7 bases line up with TRBD2. The J segment lost 5 bases and the V segment lost 4 bases, leaving 7 bases of the junction unmatched. CDR3 size: 13 residues. CDR1 is DFQATT, CDR2 SNEGSKA, per germline (reference sequence). CDR3 nucleotides: TGCAGTGCTACAGCGGGACGGAGGGAGACCCAGTACTTC. As protein: CSATAGRRETQYF.

The rearrangement links TRBV9 to TRBJ2-3; TRBD1 agrees at 8 bases. V shed 3 bases and J 2 bases; nucleotides not matched to a gene: 8. Germline values: CDR1 SGDLS, CDR2 YYNGEE. This CDR3 has 16 residues. In DNA, the CDR3 is TGTGCCAGCAGCGGCGACAGGGGAGTAGCCACAGATACGCAGTATTTT. Its protein product is CASSGDRGVATDTQYF. Based on the CDR3 plus reference TRBV9 and TRBJ2-3, the full variable domain is DSGVTQTPKHLITATGQRVTLRCSPRSGDLSVYWYQQSLDQGLQFLIQYYNGEERAKGNILERFSAQQFPDLHSELNLSSLELGDSALYFCASSGDRGVATDTQYFGPGTRLTVL.

V usage is TRBV29-1 and J usage is TRBJ2-3; D may correspond to TRBD1 or TRBD2 (5 bases each). Trimming stripped 6 bases from V and 0 bases from J, with 19 bases between. The CDR3 has 16 amino acids. Germline V lookup: CDR1 SQVTM, CDR2 ANQGSEA. The chain's CDR3 is CSVRGGSLGSTDTQYF. As DNA, the CDR3 is TGCAGCGTACGTGGGGGTTCCCTAGGGAGCACAGATACGCAGTATTTT.

This clonotype was seen a single time. This rearrangement joins TRBV2 to TRBJ2-5; TRBD1 matches at 7 bases. CDR1 is SNHLY and CDR2 is FYNNEI in the germline V gene. The length of the CDR3 is 13 residues. J lost 5 bases, V lost 7 bases, and 7 bases had no gene match. CDR3 DNA sequence: TGTGCCAGCACCCTAGACAGGGTTGAGACCCAGTACTTC. It encodes CASTLDRVETQYF.

V and J are TRBV25-1 and TRBJ1-1; D is ambiguous. CDR3 length equals 14 residues. The germline V and J ends were trimmed by 1 base and 4 bases, with 10 bases remaining between them. Germline CDR1 MGHDK, CDR2 SYGVNS. The CDR3 loop is CASSESAPTTEAFF. In nucleotides, the CDR3 is TGTGCCAGCAGTGAATCGGCACCGACCACTGAAGCTTTCTTT.